The 2 T cell receptor beta chains in this list originate from one sample, sequenced in a study of T-cell memory formation after mild COVID-19 (dated by TCRdb to about 2021). The library came from 5' RACE. The sequencer listed for this sample is Illumina NovaSeq 6000. Using fastp trimming at Q25 and MiXCR clonotype assembly, TCRdb reanalyzed the public sequencing data and kept in-frame beta chains. Each CDR3 protein gets just one entry, which takes the most common genes and DNA from the rows behind it. In all, the sample holds under 300,000 distinct CDR3 sequences, and over 7% of those were seen once. The ten largest make up about 20% of the sample. Sequenced sample: PBMCs or a T cell subset sorted from them (not recorded which). The receptors come from a man between 18 and 35 years old who had mild COVID-19 (a few samples of this study predate the infection). The sample titles of this study are shuffled in the database, so cell type and time point are left out; the donor was told from shared clones.

This clonotype appeared a few times. This sequence joins TRBV9 and TRBJ1-1; D not certain. V dropped 0 bases and J dropped 0 bases, with 9 bases sitting between them. CDR1 and CDR2 from the germline V gene are SGDLS and YYNGEE. The CDR3 length is 15 residues. The CDR3 loop reads CASSVGAAMNTEAFF. The CDR3 nucleotides are TGTGCCAGCAGCGTAGGGGCAGCGATGAACACTGAAGCTTTCTTT.

This clonotype was seen only a few times. The chain couples TRBV5-1 to TRBJ1-2, with D possibly being TRBD1 (5 bases). This CDR3 spans 14 amino acids. The ends were cut back, 1 base at V and 4 bases at J, with 11 bases in the middle. Germline CDR1 SGHRS, CDR2 YFSETQ. CDR3 amino acids: CASSLNPGTYGYTF. The CDR3 region has the DNA TGCGCCAGCAGCTTGAATCCAGGGACCTATGGCTACACCTTC.